The clone carrying this TCR beta chain occurred a few times. iRepertoire HTBI primers and Arm-PCR of CDR3 regions built TCR beta libraries. Using its own MiXCR run on the multiplex PCR reads, TCRdb lists one record per CDR3 protein. Seen here are 540,000 or so distinct CDR3 sequences, less than 15% observed once, and the top ten hold 8.5% to 10%. This sample is part of a study of regulatory T cells in long-lasting Graves disease. The V gene lost 4 bases and the J gene lost 3 bases, with 13 bases spanning the gap. The CDR3 covers 15 residues. The germline V gene has CDR1 LGHDT and CDR2 YNNKEL (reference sequence). Time point meaning: newly diagnosed GD, antithyroid drugs for less than 3 months. The TCR library used RNA extracted from PBMCs. The sample was also reused in another study, on T cells in Graves' hyperthyroidism and ophthalmopathy. That source reports: Carried out on the TCR CDR3, a first-round RT-PCR used the HTBI primer set.

The chain couples TRBV3-1 to TRBJ2-1, with D possibly matching TRBD1 (6 bases). This material consisted of peripheral blood mononuclear cells (PBMCs), taken at new diagnosis, from a patient treated with antithyroid drugs. The sequence was collected from a man under 40 with Graves disease. CDR3 nucleotide sequence: TGTGCCAGCAGCCGCTCACAGGGCATCTACAATGAGCAGTTCTTC. Translated: CASSRSQGIYNEQFF.